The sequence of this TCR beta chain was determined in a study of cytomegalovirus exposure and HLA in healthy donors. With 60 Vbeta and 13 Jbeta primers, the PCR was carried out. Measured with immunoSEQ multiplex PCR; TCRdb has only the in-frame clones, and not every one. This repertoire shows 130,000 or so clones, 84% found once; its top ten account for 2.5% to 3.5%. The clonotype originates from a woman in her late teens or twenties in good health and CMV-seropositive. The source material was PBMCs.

For the CDR3, the DNA is TGTGCCAGCTCACCGACAGGGGGGCAGGAAGCTTTCTTT. It yields the protein CASSPTGGQEAFF. The chain employs TRBV18 and TRBJ1-1; 9 bases align to TRBD1. The germline V gene encodes CDR1 KGHSH and CDR2 LQKENI. This CDR3 comprises 13 residues. Losses at the gene ends were 3 bases for V and 8 bases for J; bases not matched to a gene: 4. The full variable domain, with the rest looked up from reference TRBV18 and TRBJ1-1, is NAGVMQNPRHLVRRRGQEARLRCSPMKGHSHVYWYRQLPEEGLKFMVYLQKENIIDESGMPKERFSAEFPKEGPSILRIQQVVRGDSAAYFCASSPTGGQEAFFGQGTRLTVV.